Presented here are 18 T cell receptor beta chains from one specimen sequenced in a study of breast tumors, draining lymph nodes, adjacent tissues (dated by TCRdb to 2016 to 2017). Lymph node samples came from the axillary draining lymph nodes of breast cancer patients. Library preparation used multiplex PCR. Sequenced on an Illumina HiSeq 2000. TCRdb trimmed public reads at Q25 via fastp, called clones via MiXCR and kept in-frame beta chains. For every CDR3 protein sequence, its rows merge into one entry that carries the most common genes and DNA. The sample profile shows under 350,000 distinct CDR3 sequences; around 30% of them were found once. The top ten clonotypes cover roughly 1.1% of the sample. Sequenced input: axillary lymph node tissue. The receptor source for this set is a female donor with breast cancer. Some clones in this sample may be carry-over from other donors' samples.

This clonotype was detected ten times or more. The chain joins TRBV7-3 to TRBJ2-1; either TRBD1 or TRBD2 may supply D (5 bases each). The CDR3 contains 15 residues. With 1 base removed from V and 6 bases from J, the gap between germline ends came to 13 bases. Germline-derived CDR1 and CDR2 are SGHTA and FQGTGA. The DNA for the CDR3 is TGTGCCAGCAGCTTAAAGGGGAGTGGGGGCAATGAGCAGTTCTTC. Translation: CASSLKGSGGNEQFF.

This clonotype was seen at least ten times. The chain carries TRBV19 and TRBJ2-7; TRBD2 agrees at 8 bases. This CDR3 comprises 15 residues. CDR1 is LNHDA and CDR2 is SQIVND in the germline V gene (reference sequence). V gave up 8 bases and J gave up 5 bases; unmatched junction bases: 14. The CDR3 here is CASSLIAGSPNEQYF. The CDR3 DNA is TGTGCCAGTTCTTTGATAGCGGGATCCCCGAACGAGCAGTACTTC.

This clonotype showed up many times. The V gene is TRBV19, the J gene TRBJ2-2, with 8 nucleotides matching TRBD1. Germline V gene lookup returns CDR1 LNHDA and CDR2 SQIVND (reference sequence). V lost 6 bases, J lost 7 bases, and 10 bases stayed unmatched. The CDR3 loop spans 15 amino acids. CDR3 protein: CASSQATGTGGELFF. CDR3 bases: TGTGCCAGTAGCCAAGCGACAGGGACAGGCGGGGAGCTGTTTTTT.

On this clonotype: This may come from a read error, since a much larger clone is one base off. The chain couples TRBV7-9 to TRBJ2-7, with 9 bases identical to TRBD2. Germline V gives CDR1 SEHNR, CDR2 FQNEAQ (reference sequence). J gave up 5 bases and V 4 bases, and 18 bases lay outside the gene matches. The CDR3 is made up of 18 amino acids. Here the CDR3 reads CASSSPGGGRAGSHEQYF. In DNA, the CDR3 is TGTGCCAGCAGCTCTCCCGGGGGCGGGAGGGCCGGTAGCCACGAGCAGTACTTC.

V is TRBV12-3 or TRBV12-4 and J is TRBJ2-7, with 7 bases fitting TRBD2. The CDR3 runs 14 residues. Unmatched junction bases numbered 10, after V lost 11 bases and J lost 0 bases. CDR3 in amino acids: CAGNSAGLSYEQYF. CDR3 sequence (DNA): TGTGCCGGCAATTCAGCGGGGCTCTCCTACGAGCAGTACTTC.

This clonotype was observed at least ten times. The J gene is TRBJ2-2, the V gene TRBV2; 13 nucleotides agree with TRBD2. From germline, CDR1 is SNHLY and CDR2 FYNNEI. The CDR3 contains 15 residues. V trimming: 10 bases; J trimming: 5 bases; junction bases outside the gene matches: 7. CDR3 residues: CATNGLAGDTGELFF. The CDR3, as DNA: TGTGCCACCAATGGACTAGCGGGAGATACCGGGGAGCTGTTTTTT.

This clonotype was counted between two and nine times. The chain combines TRBV3-1 with TRBJ2-7; 7 bases line up with TRBD1. Unmatched junction bases numbered 6, after V lost 2 bases and J lost 2 bases. Per germline, CDR1 LGHDT and CDR2 YNNKEL (reference sequence). The length of the CDR3 is 15 residues. This chain's CDR3 is CASSQQPDRAYEQYF. The CDR3 DNA reads TGTGCCAGCAGCCAACAACCCGACAGGGCCTACGAGCAGTACTTC.

With respect to this clonotype: A much larger clonotype is one base distant, so this may be a read error. V usage is TRBV12-5 and J usage is TRBJ2-7; D is possibly TRBD2 (6 bases). The ends were cut back, 7 bases at V and 7 bases at J, with 23 bases in the middle. This CDR3 comprises 15 residues. Germline lookup yields CDR1 LGHNT and CDR2 FRNRAP. CDR3 sequence (DNA): TGTGCTAGTGCGACGGGAGTCCCCCGACCTTTGGAGCAGTACTTC. This sequence encodes CASATGVPRPLEQYF.

This clonotype was seen a handful of times. This chain connects TRBV20-1 to TRBJ2-1, with TRBD1 identical over 7 bases. The J segment lost 3 bases and the V segment lost 5 bases, leaving 22 bases of the junction unmatched. CDR1 DFQATT and CDR2 SNEGSKA come from the germline V gene (reference sequence). CDR3 length: 19 residues. The CDR3: CSARRELPGTAPIYNEQFF. The CDR3 coding sequence is TGCAGTGCTCGACGAGAATTACCCGGGACAGCCCCCATCTACAATGAGCAGTTCTTC.

This clonotype was observed many times. The rearrangement joins TRBV11-2 to TRBJ2-6; D might be TRBD1 (6 bases). CDR3 length: 16 amino acids. Trimming cost V 5 bases and J 0 bases, with 11 bases left between them. Germline values: CDR1 SGHAT, CDR2 FQNNGV. CDR3 in amino acids: CASSPTGYSGANVLTF. In DNA form, the CDR3 reads TGTGCCAGCAGCCCGACAGGTTACTCTGGGGCCAACGTCCTGACTTTC.

The chain links TRBV20-1 to TRBJ2-3, with no clear D. The J call may be in error: the DNA end matches TRBJ1-5 better. Germline V gene sequence: CDR1 DFQATT, CDR2 SNEGSKA (reference sequence). There are 13 residues in the CDR3. CDR3 region: CSAKAGGTDTQHF. DNA for the CDR3: TGCAGTGCTAAGGCGGGAGGCACAGATACGCAGCATTTT.

This clonotype came up many times. The chain employs TRBV12-3 or TRBV12-4 and TRBJ2-2, with 11 bases matching TRBD2. This CDR3 region has 16 residues. V shed 3 bases, J shed 3 bases, and the junction held 3 bases outside the gene matches. The CDR3, as DNA: TGTGCCAGCAGTTTCACTAGCGGGAGTTACACCGGGGAGCTGTTTTTT. As protein: CASSFTSGSYTGELFF.

This clonotype has just a few counts. This may stem from a read error, because a much larger clone lies one nucleotide away. This chain uses TRBV11-3 with TRBJ2-2; TRBD2 is a possible D gene (5 bases). The V and J ends lost 5 bases and 6 bases respectively, with 13 bases between them. CDR3 length: 14 residues. Germline assignment: CDR1 SGHNT and CDR2 YENEEA. CDR3 residues: CASSRWGVAGELFF. CDR3 sequence (DNA): TGTGCCAGCAGCCGTTGGGGAGTTGCCGGGGAGCTGTTTTTT.

This clonotype was recorded at least ten times. The CDR3 loop is CASSLSDPAGDNEQFF. The CDR3 nucleotides read TGTGCCAGCAGCTTATCGGACCCAGCGGGAGACAATGAGCAGTTCTTC. This chain links TRBV11-2 with TRBJ2-1; 8 bases map to TRBD2. Germline V CDR1 and CDR2: SGHAT, FQNNGV. Unmatched junction bases numbered 8, after V lost 2 bases and J lost 5 bases. The CDR3 has 16 residues.

The genes are TRBV30 and TRBJ2-1; unclear D gene. The length of the CDR3 is 14 residues. Trimming removed 1 base from V and 3 bases from J, with 10 bases in between. The V gene's germline CDR1 is GTSNPN and CDR2 SVGIG (reference sequence). In nucleotides, the CDR3 is TGTGCCTGGAGTGGTTTAACCTTCTACAATGAGCAGTTCTTC. The encoded protein is CAWSGLTFYNEQFF.

V gene TRBV7-2 combines with J gene TRBJ1-3; TRBD1 aligns across 8 bases. This CDR3 has 16 amino acids. Germline lookup yields CDR1 SGHTA and CDR2 FQGNSA. The ends lost 5 bases at V and 0 bases at J; junction bases unmatched: 6. In DNA, the CDR3 is TGTGCCAGCAGCAAATGGACAGGGCCCTCTGGAAACACCATATATTTT. Its protein is CASSKWTGPSGNTIYF.

V and J are TRBV7-6 and TRBJ2-4; TRBD2 is a possible D gene (7 bases). The V gene's germline CDR1 is SGHVS and CDR2 FNYEAQ. The CDR3 totals 17 residues. V gave up 1 base and J gave up 1 base, with 14 bases separating them. The CDR3 reads CASSLEGGAGAKNIQYF. Written as DNA, the CDR3 is TGTGCCAGCAGCTTAGAAGGGGGGGCCGGGGCCAAAAACATTCAGTACTTC.

This clonotype has just a few counts. A much larger clone sits a single nucleotide away, making a read error possible. In this CDR3 the conserved last residue, phenylalanine or tryptophan, is missing, so a read error is likely. The rearrangement uses TRBV19 and TRBJ2-6, with D perhaps TRBD2 (5 bases). CDR1 LNHDA and CDR2 SQIVND come from the germline V gene (reference sequence). Trimming shortened V by 5 bases and J by 0 bases, and 11 bases separated the two germline ends. This CDR3 spans 16 amino acids. Here the CDR3 DNA reads TGTGCCAGTAGTGGGAGACGGAGCTCTGGGGCCAACGTCCTGACTTCC. Amino acid sequence: CASSGRRSSGANVLTS.